The TCR beta chain described here comes from a study of beta chain features in type 1 diabetes. Study information: The study examined about 100 million sorted cells across all samples. The study, taken as a whole, reports: Patients with type 1 diabetes showed fewer VDJ junction insertions and more deletions.

The J segment lost 6 bases and the V segment lost 3 bases, leaving 17 bases of the junction unmatched. The CDR3 length is 17 residues. The germline gives CDR1 SGHTA, CDR2 FQGNSA. Investigators reverse transcribed all isolated RNA, so they sequenced expressed TCRB transcripts. Sequencing used immunoSEQ multiplex PCR; TCRdb keeps in-frame clones, though not all of them. The sample shows 120,000 to 150,000 clones, 40% to 55% of them seen only once. On this clone: Its antigen is still unknown.

The chain employs TRBV7-2 and TRBJ2-7, with 7 bases lining up with TRBD1. The clonotype comes from a man younger than 35 in good health. Sequenced input: Tregs from blood. The CDR3 region has the DNA TGTGCCAGCAGCTTCCCCACCCTGGGACAGCAAGACGGCGAGCAGTACTTC. It is translated as CASSFPTLGQQDGEQYF. Full variable domain (missing parts from reference TRBV7-2 and TRBJ2-7): GAGVSQSPSNKVTEKGKDVELRCDPISGHTALYWYRQSLGQGLEFLIYFQGNSAPDKSGLPSDRFSAERTGGSVSTLTIQRTQQEDSAVYLCASSFPTLGQQDGEQYFGPGTRLTVT.